This T cell receptor (beta chain) derives from a study of technical replicates of blood from a few donors. Only in-frame clones appear in the TCRdb table, and some are missing; sequencing was by immunoSEQ multiplex PCR. Of roughly 72,000 clones listed, 90% to 95% are singletons. The CDR3 has 13 residues. Germline CDR1 and CDR2: GTSNPN and SVGIG (reference sequence). Between the trimmed V and J ends, which lost 4 bases and 7 bases, there was a span of 13 bases. The sample was T cells isolated from PBMCs. The chain joins TRBV30 to TRBJ1-4; D call uncertain. The sequence came from a human donor in good health. This CDR3 is CAWTDGVAEKLFF. Written as DNA, the CDR3 is TGTGCCTGGACGGACGGGGTTGCTGAAAAACTGTTTTTT. The variable domain in full, completed from reference TRBV30 and TRBJ1-4, reads SQTIHQWPATLVQPVGSPLSLECTVEGTSNPNLYWYRQAAGRGLQLLFYSVGIGQISSEVPQNLSASRPQDRQFILSSKKLLLSDSGFYLCAWTDGVAEKLFFGSGTQLSVL.